Included here is one TCR beta chain sequence, with context. The record originates from a study of T cell changes during pregnancy in multiple sclerosis. The CDR3 is made up of 19 amino acids. Trimming took 4 bases from V and 1 from J; bases not matched to a gene: 13. Germline V gene lookup returns CDR1 SGHRS and CDR2 YFSETQ. Produced via immunoSEQ multiplex PCR; TCRdb's table is partial and in-frame only. The data contain approximately 64,000 clones, roughly 87% of them singletons. The sequence was collected from a female donor in good health, enrolled as a control in a pregnancy study. The chain couples TRBV5-1 to TRBJ2-7; 14 bases are shared with TRBD2. The source was peripheral blood, collected in the second trimester of pregnancy. The CDR3 nucleotides are TGCGCCAGCAGCGTTGCGACTAGCGGGAGGGCCGAGGGGTCCTACGAGCAGTACTTC. Translating it yields CASSVATSGRAEGSYEQYF.